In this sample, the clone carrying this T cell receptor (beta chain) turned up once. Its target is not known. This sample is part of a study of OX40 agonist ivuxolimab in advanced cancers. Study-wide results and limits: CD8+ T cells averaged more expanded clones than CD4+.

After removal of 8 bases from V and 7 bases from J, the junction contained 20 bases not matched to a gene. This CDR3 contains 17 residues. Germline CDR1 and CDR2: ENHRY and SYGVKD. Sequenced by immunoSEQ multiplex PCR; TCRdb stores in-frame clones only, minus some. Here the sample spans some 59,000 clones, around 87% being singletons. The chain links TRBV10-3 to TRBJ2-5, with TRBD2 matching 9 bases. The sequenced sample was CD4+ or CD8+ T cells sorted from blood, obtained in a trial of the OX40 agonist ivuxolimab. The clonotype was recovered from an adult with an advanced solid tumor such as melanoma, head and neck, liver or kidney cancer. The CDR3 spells CAIGSGAGGRALATQYF. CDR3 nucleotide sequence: TGTGCCATCGGGTCGGGGGCAGGCGGGAGGGCCCTCGCGACCCAGTACTTC.